This T cell receptor beta chain derives from a study of blood T cell repertoires in COVID-19 (dated by TCRdb to 2018 to 2021). Study-wide context: Samples from collaborators originated in the United States, Italy and Spain and spanned both the acute and convalescent phases of COVID-19. The prospective study material was composed of cDNA or gDNA derived from T cells, B-cell-depleted T cells, or PBMCs. Subjects who had been exposed to COVID-19, were actively infected with it, or had recovered from it provided the deeply sampled blood TCRbeta repertoires that made up the dataset. The repertoires were made available in a free public database intended to serve as a resource for research on the immune response to SARS-CoV-2. The samples were drawn from two sources: the first 160 participants of the ongoing ImmuneRACE study, and fewer than 1,500 subjects contributed by 6 global collaborators. The sample metadata nearly always contained a de-identified subject ID, COVID-19 status, age in years and sex. Where available, HLA class I and class II types were obtained from metadata supplied by the sample provider rather than from assay-based typing. Paper-wide results and their limitations: The amount of clinical and demographic metadata varied by source and participant and was provided uncurated.

TCRbeta CDR3 regions were amplified from genomic DNA by means of the immunoSEQ Assay, a bias-controlled multiplex PCR. The study's own analysis went as follows. The number of nucleated cells in each sample was estimated by amplification of reference gene primers within the assay. Sequence reads were collapsed and filtered to measure the absolute abundance of every unique TCRbeta CDR3 rearrangement. For each sample, productive Simpson clonality was calculated by taking the square root of Simpson's diversity index across productive rearrangements. TCRdb took over this immuneACCESS table, retaining in-frame rearrangements with V and J assigned. Such tables are incomplete; in checked studies, under half of the missing clones stem from an unresolved V gene, and the remainder is unexplained. V, J and clone size are those of that table, while D and trimming were read from the DNA. The sample contains around 250,000 clones, approximately 82% of them found a single time. The ten largest clones capture around 3.3% of the sample.

CDR1 SNHLY and CDR2 FYNNEI are derived from the germline V gene. Its CDR3 holds 13 amino acids, cysteine through phenylalanine. Only the CDR3 DNA is retained, 39 bases long and in frame from the first base. V is shortened by 3 bases, J by 7 bases, and the region joining them spans 12 bases. Collaborating institutions collected whole blood in K2EDTA tubes following their own protocols. For TCRbeta analysis, collaborators shipped samples as frozen whole blood, isolated PBMCs, or DNA extracted from either of those sample types. Concerning this clone itself: It has no known antigen specificity. There are no base qualities to consult, and no much larger clone falls within one base.

The sample was peripheral blood. The chain links TRBV2 with TRBJ1-2, with TRBD1 perhaps the D gene, on 6 matching bases. This receptor was obtained from a woman aged 18-30 years with acute or convalescent COVID-19. The CDR3 region reads CASSDRAGAGYTF. The nucleotides are TGTGCCAGCAGTGATAGGGCAGGGGCTGGCTACACCTTC.